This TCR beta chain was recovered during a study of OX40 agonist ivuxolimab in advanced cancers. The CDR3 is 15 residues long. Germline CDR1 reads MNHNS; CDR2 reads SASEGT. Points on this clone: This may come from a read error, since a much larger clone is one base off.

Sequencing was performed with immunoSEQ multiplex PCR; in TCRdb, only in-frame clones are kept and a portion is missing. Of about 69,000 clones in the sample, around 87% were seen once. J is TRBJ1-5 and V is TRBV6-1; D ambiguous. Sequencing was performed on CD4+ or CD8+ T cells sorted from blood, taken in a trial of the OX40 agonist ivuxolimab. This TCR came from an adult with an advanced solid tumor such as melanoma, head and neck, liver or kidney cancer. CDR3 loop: CAGSASEAENQPQHF. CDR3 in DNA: TGTGCCGGCAGTGCCAGTGAGGCAGAAAATCAGCCCCAGCATTTT.